This T cell receptor beta chain originates from a study of beta chain features in type 1 diabetes. Study findings and constraints: When Type 1 diabetes patients were examined, their TCRB CDR3s proved moderately but significantly shorter in all four CD4+ subsets. VDJ junctions in type 1 diabetes patients carried more deletions and fewer insertions. A greater similarity of naive, central memory and Treg TCRB repertoires was seen among patients than among healthy donors.

The CDR3 runs to 13 residues. Germline CDR1 reads SEHNR; CDR2 reads FQNEAQ (reference sequence). Trimming pared 5 bases from V and 2 bases from J, leaving 9 bases between. All of the isolated RNA was reverse transcribed, so expressed TCRB transcripts were sequenced. Clones were sequenced by immunoSEQ multiplex PCR, and TCRdb holds only the in-frame ones, with some missing. The sample has about 370,000 clones; more than 13% are singletons. The table lists this clone with a few counts. The antigen is not known. The sample comprised naive CD4+ T cells from blood. This chain uses TRBV7-9 with TRBJ1-2; D unclear. This TCR was recovered from a woman aged 18-35 years in good health. The CDR3 spells CASSPRVNYGYTF. In DNA, the CDR3 is TGTGCCAGCAGCCCTAGAGTAAACTATGGCTACACCTTC.